This T cell receptor beta chain was recorded in a study of blood T cells in healthy people across ages. A second PCR, run for roughly 7 to 11 cycles, used a sample-barcoded 5' primer plus a J-beta primer mix. TCRdb independently ran MiXCR on the 5' RACE reads; one entry per CDR3 protein. The data show about 1.7 million distinct CDR3 sequences, 28% seen once. There are 15 residues in the CDR3. The germline CDR1 and CDR2 sequences are MNHEY and SMNVEV (reference sequence). Trimming shortened V by 6 bases and J by 4 bases, and 18 bases separated the two germline ends. The rearrangement joins TRBV27 to TRBJ2-5; TRBD1 is a possible D gene (7 bases). The material sequenced was blood. This clonotype was obtained from a woman aged 25 to 45 in good health. CDR3 nucleotide sequence: TGTGCCAGCAGAGTAGCAGGGGGGAGTCGAGAGACCCAGTACTTC. Amino acids: CASRVAGGSRETQYF.